This TCR beta chain was found in a study of neoadjuvant anti-PD-1 for oral cavity cancer. General study findings and limits: Non-responders to neoadjuvant nivolumab had significantly more clonal PBMC T cells than responders. TCR analyses covered only a few patients per response group. Higher pretreatment blood Treg/Th17 ratios correlated with higher pretreatment blood and lower post-treatment tumor TCRbeta clonality.

Repertoires were generated with immunoSEQ multiplex PCR, while TCRdb's copy carries only in-frame clones and drops some. The table has about 16,000 clones, 72% seen once. For this clone: What it recognizes is unknown.

CDR3 length equals 14 residues. V was clipped by 9 bases and J by 6 bases; unmatched bases: 9. Germline values: CDR1 SNHLY, CDR2 FYNNEI. Analysis of PBMCs was direct, with no culture step. The specimen comprised PBMCs, sampled before nivolumab (anti-PD-1) treatment. This receptor was obtained from a person between 35 and 79 years old with oral cavity squamous cell carcinoma. The genes are TRBV2 and TRBJ1-5; 9 bases are a match to TRBD1. The DNA for the CDR3 is TGTGCCAGTTGCGGACAGGGGAGTCGTCAGCCCCAGCATTTT. This sequence encodes CASCGQGSRQPQHF.